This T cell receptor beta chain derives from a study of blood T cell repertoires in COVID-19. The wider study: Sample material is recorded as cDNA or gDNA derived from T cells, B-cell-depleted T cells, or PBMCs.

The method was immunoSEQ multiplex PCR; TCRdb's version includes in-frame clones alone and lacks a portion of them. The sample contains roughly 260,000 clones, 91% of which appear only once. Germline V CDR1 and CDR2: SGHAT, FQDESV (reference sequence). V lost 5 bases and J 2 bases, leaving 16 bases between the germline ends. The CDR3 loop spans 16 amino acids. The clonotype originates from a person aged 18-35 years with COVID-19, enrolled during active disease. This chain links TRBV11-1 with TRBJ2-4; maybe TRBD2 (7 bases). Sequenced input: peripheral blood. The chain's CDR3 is CASSTGGSLTKNIQYF. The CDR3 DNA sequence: TGTGCCAGCAGCACGGGGGGCTCTCTTACCAAAAACATTCAGTACTTC.